This TCR beta chain was sequenced during a study of T cell repertoires in cytomegalovirus infection. The V segment lost 5 bases and the J segment 3 bases; nucleotides outside the gene matches: 11. This CDR3 has 16 amino acids. Germline V lookup: CDR1 LNHNV, CDR2 YYDKDF (reference sequence). This clonotype was observed once. Its specificity is not known. TCRdb fed the reads into MiXCR, producing one record per CDR3 protein. The data show approximately 110,000 distinct CDR3 sequences, roughly 39% seen once. The chain links TRBV15 to TRBJ2-7, with 9 bases identical to TRBD1. The clonotype was recovered from a human donor in good health (CMV status not recorded). Some clones in this sample may be carry-over from other donors' samples. The input for sequencing was CD8+ T cells from cultured PBMCs, taken from culture after CMV antigen stimulation. CDR3 sequence: CATSAPYGGQGYEQYF. The CDR3 DNA is TGTGCCACCAGCGCACCTTATGGGGGACAGGGCTACGAGCAGTACTTC.